The entry below gives a single T cell receptor (beta chain) sequence along with its context. This clonotype was detected a few times. Its antigen remains undetermined. Within one base of it there is no much larger clone, and no base qualities were kept. The sample's time point, from its label and the paper: newly diagnosed GD, antithyroid drugs for less than 3 months. For both TCR sequencing and RNA sequencing, RNA was extracted from PBMCs using TRIzol. The diagnosis of Graves' disease followed American Thyroid Association guidelines. Recruitment of patients was carried out at an endocrinology department in Xi'an, China. Each patient gave around 9.2 milliliters of peripheral blood, collected in an EDTA anticoagulant tube. Ficoll Paque Plus density gradient separation was used to isolate PBMCs, and no further T cell sorting was done. An Agilent 2100 Bioanalyzer and agarose gel were used to check RNA quality, and a NanoDrop 2000 was used to measure RNA concentration.

Library creation used multiplex PCR. The sequencer was an Illumina HiSeq 4000. To build TCR beta libraries, CDR3 regions were amplified by Arm-PCR using iRepertoire HTBI primers. Before sequencing, the PCR products underwent gel purification. Processing in the source paper ran as follows. Across samples, 60 to 75 TRBV and 14 TRBJ segments were identified and used for gene usage analysis of CDR3 amino acid clonotypes. Filtered high-quality paired reads were merged into contigs using COPE and FqMerger. BLAST was used to align contigs to IMGT TRBV, TRBD and TRBJ reference genes, with CDR3 defined following IMGT. Any clonotype with a frequency above 0.1% was classified as a highly expanded clone. Repertoire diversity was measured by Shannon entropy, and V-J evenness by the Gini coefficient. A clonotype found in more than one individual was treated as public. TCRdb passed the public sequencing reads through fastp at Q25 and MiXCR, retaining productive beta sequences. Each CDR3 protein gets just one entry, which takes the most common genes and DNA from the rows behind it. These V and J calls rely on TCRdb rather than the paper's analysis. In this sample the table shows more than 300,000 distinct CDR3 sequences, around 11% of which occur a single time. The ten largest clones take up approximately 17% of the sample.

These data come from a study of regulatory T cells in long-lasting Graves disease (dated by TCRdb to the early 2020s). Study-level background: In the newly diagnosed Graves' disease group, patients had been taking antithyroid drugs for less than 3 months. Peripheral blood TCR sequencing and RNA sequencing compared persistent Graves' disease patients with newly diagnosed Graves' disease patients. The study took place in China and was registered as a clinical trial. A total of roughly 35 samples underwent TCR sequencing: about 13 from persistent and around 20 from newly diagnosed Graves' disease patients.

The full study reports these points: A larger number of public clonotypes was shared among persistent patients (over 2,500) than among newly diagnosed patients (approximately 930). Persistent Graves' disease patients showed lower TCR Shannon entropy and fewer highly expanded clones than newly diagnosed patients, suggesting clonal expansion. TRBV28, TRBJ1-2 and TRBJ2-5 were preferentially used in persistent disease, while TRBV20-1 and TRBJ2-1 were favored in newly diagnosed disease. The authors noted that the small sample size was a limitation that may lower accuracy. Only the TCR beta chain was sequenced and analyzed. Because the primary lesion, thyroid tissue, could not be accessed, the study looked at peripheral blood alone.

Unmatched junction bases come to 4, with V trimmed by 3 bases and J by 4 bases. Its CDR3 holds 16 amino acids, cysteine through phenylalanine. Left in the record is the CDR3 DNA by itself, 48 bases read in frame from the first base. CDR1 and CDR2 were assigned from the germline V gene as SGDLS and YYNGEE. These same records also appear under a second study, on T cells in Graves' hyperthyroidism and ophthalmopathy. The second study also describes: Graves' hyperthyroidism was defined as stable when no progression to ophthalmopathy occurred over 18 months of follow-up. The hyperthyroidism patients were between 18 and 65 years old and newly diagnosed, with a disease duration of less than 2 months. Any patient with an uncontrolled infection, another autoimmune disease, pregnancy or lactation was excluded. Diagnoses were based on clinical symptoms, serum thyroxine and TRAb, thyroid ultrasound and orbital computed tomography. The TCR CDR3 was subjected to a first round of RT-PCR using the HTBI primer set and the Qiagen OneStep RT-PCR kit. Most expanded thyroid clonotypes (frequency above 0.001) were also found in blood, which suggests that blood repertoires may mirror thyroid immune responses. A 13 V-J signature model separated ophthalmopathy from stable hyperthyroidism, with 87.88% sensitivity and about 81% specificity in cross-validation and 80%/75% in testing. In validation, the model predicted progression to ophthalmopathy a median of roughly 6.2 months before onset, with approximately 70% sensitivity and nearly 75% specificity. A discovery cohort of about a hundred patients, roughly 45 with Graves' ophthalmopathy and over 55 with stable Graves' hyperthyroidism, was used to find distinguishing TCR V-J signatures. Prospective prediction of ophthalmopathy was tested in an independent validation cohort consisting of 18 to 20 hyperthyroidism patients and 17 patients who later progressed to ophthalmopathy. The 90 to 100 discovery patients were randomly divided into training and test sets at a 7:3 ratio. In addition, the study compared T-cell repertoires in thyroid tissue and in blood from a handful of Graves' hyperthyroidism patients. After blood sampling, hyperthyroidism patients were treated with methimazole at a starting dose of 30 mg daily, and ophthalmopathy patients were treated with high-dose intravenous methylprednisolone. The libraries were constructed in a second round of multiplex PCR and then size-selected and purified. Sequencing of the libraries was done on an Illumina HiSeq2000 using paired-end 100 bp reads. Raw data were processed with SOAPnuke, discarding reads with adapters, uncalled bases, mean Phred below 15, or no exact constant-primer or identifier match. High-quality paired reads were merged using COPE v1.2.5, and each unique nucleotide sequence was defined as a clonotype. MiTCR v1.1 was used to align the clonotypes against IMGT TRBV, TRBD and TRBJ reference segments. Analysis was restricted to V-J combinations with a frequency above 0.0001, which covered over 98% of repertoires. The TCS score was defined as F50 (clonal expansion) divided by E x V (chaos), with BLOSUM62-based TCRdist calculated between CDR3 peptides within each V-J. Welch's t-statistics and random forest reduced 450 to 600 V-J features to 10 to 15, which were used in a naive Bayes classifier (R e1071). No statistical method was used to set the sample size in advance, and investigators knew the group allocation. TCR Vbeta CDR3 sequencing of 140 or so peripheral blood samples (around 45 ophthalmopathy, about 75 hyperthyroidism and roughly 17 progressor patients) is reported in the paper.

This material consisted of peripheral blood mononuclear cells (PBMCs), taken at new diagnosis, from a patient treated with antithyroid drugs. This clonotype originated in a woman aged 18-29 years with Graves disease. Donor details come from another sample of the same person, matched by shared clones. The rearranged segments are TRBV9 and TRBJ2-2, and 12 junctional nucleotides match TRBD2. The CDR3 amino acid sequence is: CASSGLAGGLTGELFF. The bases are TGTGCCAGCAGCGGTCTAGCGGGAGGGCTCACCGGGGAGCTGTTTTTT. The reference TRBV9 and TRBJ2-2 proteins fill in what lies around the CDR3, so the full variable domain reads DSGVTQTPKHLITATGQRVTLRCSPRSGDLSVYWYQQSLDQGLQFLIQYYNGEERAKGNILERFSAQQFPDLHSELNLSSLELGDSALYFCASSGLAGGLTGELFFGEGSRLTVL.